Below are 28 T cell receptor beta chains sequenced from a single sample in a study of blood T cell repertoires in COVID-19. Sequencing used immunoSEQ multiplex PCR; TCRdb keeps in-frame clones, though not all of them. Among around 150,000 clones listed, just over 90% were seen once. The sample was peripheral blood. These receptors all come from a man between 18 and 35 years old with acute or convalescent COVID-19.

The V gene is TRBV3-1 (or the pseudogene TRBV3-2), the J gene TRBJ2-1; D is perhaps TRBD2 (6 bases). The V and J ends lost 4 bases and 6 bases respectively, with 16 bases between them. The CDR3 consists of 15 residues. The V gene's germline CDR1 is LGHDT and CDR2 YNNKEL (reference sequence). The CDR3 loop is CASSPEGGRSNEQFF. CDR3 bases: TGTGCCAGCAGCCCTGAAGGAGGGAGATCCAATGAGCAGTTCTTC.

The genes are TRBV3-1 (or the pseudogene TRBV3-2) and TRBJ2-6; D may be TRBD2 (6 bases). Looked up from germline, CDR1 is LGHDT and CDR2 is YNNKEL (reference sequence). Between the trimmed V and J ends, which lost 4 bases and 0 bases, there was a span of 16 bases. The CDR3 consists of 18 residues. The CDR3 reads CASSPWAGRTSGANVLTF. In DNA, the CDR3 is TGTGCCAGCAGCCCCTGGGCGGGACGGACCTCTGGGGCCAACGTCCTGACTTTC.

As regards this clone: The same CDR3 can be traced to other DNA sequences in this sample. The rearrangement links TRBV5-1 to TRBJ1-2; 11 positions match TRBD1. This CDR3 spans 15 amino acids. The trim removed 0 bases at V and 4 bases at J, leaving 2 bases unmatched. Germline CDR1 and CDR2: SGHRS and YFSETQ. The CDR3 coding sequence is TGCGCCAGCAGCTTGGAAGGGACAGGGGGCTATGGCTACACCTTC. It codes for CASSLEGTGGYGYTF.

The chain carries TRBV9 and TRBJ1-5; 7 nucleotides match TRBD1. The V segment lost 3 bases and the J segment 7 bases; nucleotides outside the gene matches: 10. The germline V gene encodes CDR1 SGDLS and CDR2 YYNGEE. The CDR3 totals 15 residues. CDR3 coding DNA: TGTGCCAGCAGCGCGGGCGAGACAGGGAGGCAGCCCCAGCATTTT. Translation: CASSAGETGRQPQHF.

This clone has just a few counts. The rearrangement joins TRBV10-1 to TRBJ1-2; D possibly corresponds to TRBD1 (6 bases). V lost 6 bases and J lost 2, with 10 bases in between. CDR1 and CDR2 (germline): WNHNN, SYGVQD (reference sequence). This CDR3 contains 13 residues. The CDR3 DNA sequence: TGCGCCAGCAGCCTCGACAGGAACTATGGCTACACCTTC. This gives the protein CASSLDRNYGYTF.

This sequence joins TRBV6-1 and TRBJ2-1; TRBD2 matches at 12 bases. This CDR3 has 13 amino acids. CDR1 and CDR2 from the germline V gene are MNHNS and SASEGT. V lost 3 bases, J lost 11 bases, and 2 bases stayed unmatched. The CDR3 bases are TGTGCCAGCAGTGAGCTAGCGGGGGGGCAGCAGTTCTTC. It codes for CASSELAGGQQFF.

CDR3 loop: CASKAGTGTYFEKLFF. The CDR3 nucleotides read TGTGCCAGCAAGGCCGGGACAGGGACCTATTTTGAAAAACTGTTTTTT. The chain links TRBV11-2 to TRBJ1-4; 9 bases map to TRBD1. Germline V CDR1 and CDR2: SGHAT, FQNNGV. The CDR3 length is 16 residues. J was trimmed by 7 bases and V by 7 bases; bases with no gene match: 13. Together with reference TRBV11-2 and TRBJ1-4, the CDR3 gives the full variable domain: EAGVAQSPRYKIIEKRQSVAFWCNPISGHATLYWYQQILGQGPKLLIQFQNNGVVDDSQLPKDRFSAERLKGVDSTLKIQPAKLEDSAVYLCASKAGTGTYFEKLFFGSGTQLSVL.

The chain uses TRBV24-1 and TRBJ1-1; D is ambiguous. In germline, CDR1 is KGHDR, CDR2 SFDVKD. This CDR3 is 12 amino acids long. The V gene lost 9 bases and the J gene lost 7 bases, with 14 bases spanning the gap. This chain's CDR3 is CATSGGPREAFF. The CDR3, as DNA: TGTGCCACCTCCGGCGGCCCTCGTGAAGCTTTCTTT.

This clone showed up just once. The V and J genes are TRBV30 and TRBJ1-5; unclear D gene. The CDR3 covers 16 residues. V lost 0 bases to trimming and J lost 1 base, with 13 bases between them. Germline V gives CDR1 GTSNPN, CDR2 SVGIG (reference sequence). This chain's CDR3 is CAWSVRGRPSNQPQHF. CDR3 bases: TGTGCCTGGAGTGTACGAGGGAGGCCGAGCAATCAGCCCCAGCATTTT.

J is TRBJ1-1 and V is TRBV6-1; the match to TRBD1 covers 7 bases. CDR3 length equals 16 residues. Trimming removed 2 bases from V and 1 base from J; junction bases left unmatched: 7. Germline loops: CDR1 MNHNS, CDR2 SASEGT. CDR3 loop: CASSEMGQIPNTEAFF. The CDR3 region has the DNA TGTGCCAGCAGTGAAATGGGACAGATACCGAACACTGAAGCTTTCTTT.

This chain links TRBV7-2 with TRBJ1-6; D perhaps matches TRBD1 (5 bases). This CDR3 region has 18 residues. V was shortened by 4 bases and J by 10 bases, with 26 bases between the two germline ends. Per germline, CDR1 SGHTA and CDR2 FQGNSA. The CDR3, as DNA: TGTGCCAGCAGCTCAGCCCCCCGAGGGGAGGCGGGGGGATCACCCCTCCACTTT. Protein product: CASSSAPRGEAGGSPLHF.

This clone was seen a few times. This sequence joins TRBV29-1 and TRBJ1-2, with TRBD1 identical over 10 bases. Germline CDR1 is SQVTM and CDR2 is ANQGSEA. V shed 7 bases and J 6 bases; nucleotides not matched to a gene: 11. The length of the CDR3 is 14 residues. The CDR3 protein is CSGGTGEGFHGYTF. The CDR3 DNA sequence: TGCAGCGGGGGGACAGGGGAAGGGTTCCATGGCTACACCTTC.

This chain joins TRBV7-2 and TRBJ1-1; perhaps TRBD1 as D (5 bases). CDR1 is SGHTA and CDR2 is FQGNSA in the germline V gene. The V gene lost 2 bases and the J gene lost 0 bases, with 10 bases spanning the gap. The CDR3 runs to 15 residues. The CDR3 DNA reads TGTGCCAGCAGCTTAAGCGGGACGTTGAACACTGAAGCTTTCTTT. Encoded protein: CASSLSGTLNTEAFF. The full variable domain, rest sourced from reference TRBV7-2 and TRBJ1-1, is GAGVSQSPSNKVTEKGKDVELRCDPISGHTALYWYRQSLGQGLEFLIYFQGNSAPDKSGLPSDRFSAERTGGSVSTLTIQRTQQEDSAVYLCASSLSGTLNTEAFFGQGTRLTVV.

The chain is built from TRBV9 and TRBJ2-1; 8 bases agree with TRBD2. Germline CDR1 SGDLS, CDR2 YYNGEE. The CDR3 covers 18 residues. V lost 1 base and J lost 0; bases outside the gene matches: 9. This CDR3 reads CASSVSRPSGSSYNEQFF. CDR3 DNA sequence: TGTGCCAGCAGCGTATCGAGGCCGAGCGGGAGCTCCTACAATGAGCAGTTCTTC.

V and J are TRBV28 and TRBJ2-1; 9 bases line up with TRBD2. The CDR3 sequence is 19 residues long. J gave up 4 bases and V 2 bases, and 15 bases lay outside the gene matches. In germline, CDR1 is MDHEN, CDR2 SYDVKM. DNA of the CDR3: TGTGCCAGCAGTTTAGGGGGACTAGCCTCGAAAGGTGTGTACAATGAGCAGTTCTTC. It specifies CASSLGGLASKGVYNEQFF.

The rearrangement joins TRBV7-9 to TRBJ1-4, with a weak D call TRBD1 (6 bases). The CDR3 runs 17 residues. CDR1 is SEHNR and CDR2 is FQNEAQ in the germline V gene (reference sequence). V lost 4 bases to trimming and J lost 8 bases, with 23 bases between them. CDR3 DNA: TGTGCCAGCAGCTCCAAATTGCTACAGGGAAGTGAGGAAAAACTGTTTTTT. It encodes CASSSKLLQGSEEKLFF. The full variable domain, with the rest looked up from reference TRBV7-9 and TRBJ1-4, is DTGVSQNPRHKITKRGQNVTFRCDPISEHNRLYWYRQTLGQGPEFLTYFQNEAQLEKSRLLSDRFSAERPKGSFSTLEIQRTEQGDSAMYLCASSSKLLQGSEEKLFFGSGTQLSVL.

The chain has TRBV11-2 and TRBJ1-4; weak D call: TRBD1 (6 bases). Looked up from germline, CDR1 is SGHAT and CDR2 is FQNNGV. This CDR3 is built from 15 residues. Trimming removed 2 bases at V and 8 bases at J, with 15 bases between. CDR3 in amino acids: CASSLWGGAAEKLFF. The DNA of the CDR3 is TGTGCCAGCAGCTTATGGGGGGGCGCGGCGGAAAAACTGTTTTTT. Filled out from reference TRBV11-2 and TRBJ1-4, the complete variable domain reads EAGVAQSPRYKIIEKRQSVAFWCNPISGHATLYWYQQILGQGPKLLIQFQNNGVVDDSQLPKDRFSAERLKGVDSTLKIQPAKLEDSAVYLCASSLWGGAAEKLFFGSGTQLSVL.

The chain couples TRBV19 to TRBJ2-5, with 8 bases identical to TRBD2. The CDR3 is 15 amino acids. Per germline, CDR1 LNHDA and CDR2 SQIVND (reference sequence). Losses at the gene ends were 2 bases for V and 5 bases for J; bases not matched to a gene: 7. The DNA of the CDR3 is TGTGCCAGTAGTATATCGGGGGGGCTTCGGGAGACCCAGTACTTC. Translating it yields CASSISGGLRETQYF.

The V and J genes are TRBV7-8 and TRBJ1-2; D is possibly TRBD1 (5 bases). Trimming left V 1 base short and J 4 bases short, with 10 bases between. The germline CDR1 and CDR2 sequences are SGHVS and FQNEAQ. There are 14 residues in the CDR3. Here the CDR3 DNA reads TGTGCCAGCAGCTTAGTTACAGGCATCTATGGCTACACCTTC. Encoded protein: CASSLVTGIYGYTF.

This rearrangement joins TRBV11-3 to TRBJ2-2; D possibly corresponds to TRBD2 (6 bases). The ends were cut back, 5 bases at V and 6 bases at J, with 13 bases in the middle. The CDR3 spans 14 residues. Per germline, CDR1 SGHNT and CDR2 YENEEA. CDR3 coding DNA: TGTGCCAGCAGCCTGGGACTCGCCCCCGGGGAGCTGTTTTTT. Translating gives CASSLGLAPGELFF.

The chain couples TRBV4-1 to TRBJ2-7, with D unresolved. Germline CDR1 is MGHRA and CDR2 is YSYEKL. The length of the CDR3 is 14 residues. Between the trimmed V and J ends, which lost 0 bases and 0 bases, there was a span of 6 bases. The CDR3 region is CASSQDLSSYEQYF. Here the CDR3 DNA reads TGCGCCAGCAGCCAAGATCTCAGCTCCTACGAGCAGTACTTC.

This rearrangement joins TRBV30 to TRBJ1-2; no firm D call. The CDR3 is 13 amino acids. V lost 1 base and J 5 bases, leaving 11 bases between the germline ends. Germline assignment: CDR1 GTSNPN and CDR2 SVGIG (reference sequence). The CDR3 DNA sequence: TGTGCCTGGAGTGACCAACAGCCGTATGGCTACACCTTC. Translated: CAWSDQQPYGYTF.

This clone has only one observation. The chain employs TRBV10-2 and TRBJ2-7; 11 nucleotides agree with TRBD2. Trimming at V came to 7 bases and at J to 2 bases, leaving 10 bases not matched to a gene. The CDR3 has 16 residues. Germline CDR1 and CDR2: WSHSY and SAAADI. The CDR3 DNA follows: TGCGCCAGCACCTATGACTTTAGCGGGAGGGCCTACGAGCAGTACTTC. Protein: CASTYDFSGRAYEQYF.

J is TRBJ1-5 and V is TRBV28; 9 nucleotides align to TRBD1. V was pared by 6 bases and J by 7 bases, with 7 bases of the junction left unmatched. The CDR3 is made up of 14 amino acids. Germline CDR1 is MDHEN and CDR2 is SYDVKM. DNA of the CDR3: TGTGCCAGCAGCCCACAGGGGGCTTTGCAGCCCCAGCATTTT. It translates to CASSPQGALQPQHF.

V gene TRBV27 combines with J gene TRBJ1-2, with D possibly matching TRBD1 (6 bases). V was trimmed by 6 bases and J by 4 bases, leaving 12 bases between them. Per the germline V gene, CDR1 is MNHEY and CDR2 is SMNVEV (reference sequence). The CDR3 is 13 amino acids. This CDR3 is CASRQGAAYGYTF. The CDR3 nucleotides are TGTGCCAGCAGACAGGGAGCAGCCTATGGCTACACCTTC.

The chain carries TRBV18 and TRBJ1-2, with a tentative D call TRBD1 (6 bases). In germline, CDR1 is KGHSH, CDR2 LQKENI. The CDR3 sequence is 18 residues long. V lost 2 bases and J 7 bases, leaving 26 bases between the germline ends. In DNA form, the CDR3 reads TGTGCCAGCTCACCATGGACCCTAATGGGGGCGCAGGGCCTTGGCTACACCTTC. As protein: CASSPWTLMGAQGLGYTF.

V usage is TRBV27 and J usage is TRBJ1-5; D is unresolved. The germline V gene encodes CDR1 MNHEY and CDR2 SMNVEV (reference sequence). CDR3 length: 13 amino acids. With 6 bases removed from V and 7 bases from J, the gap between germline ends came to 13 bases. The CDR3 protein is CASSGDTAQPQHF. The CDR3 DNA reads as TGTGCCAGCAGCGGGGATACGGCCCAGCCCCAGCATTTT.

This clone is a singleton in its sample. This rearrangement joins TRBV7-2 to TRBJ1-5, with 8 bases matching TRBD1. The V gene's germline CDR1 is SGHTA and CDR2 FQGNSA. The V gene end was trimmed by 5 bases and the J gene end by 4 bases; junction bases not matched to a gene: 4. The CDR3 covers 14 residues. DNA for the CDR3: TGTGCCAGCAGCCTGGACAGGGATAATCAGCCCCAGCATTTT. It translates to CASSLDRDNQPQHF.